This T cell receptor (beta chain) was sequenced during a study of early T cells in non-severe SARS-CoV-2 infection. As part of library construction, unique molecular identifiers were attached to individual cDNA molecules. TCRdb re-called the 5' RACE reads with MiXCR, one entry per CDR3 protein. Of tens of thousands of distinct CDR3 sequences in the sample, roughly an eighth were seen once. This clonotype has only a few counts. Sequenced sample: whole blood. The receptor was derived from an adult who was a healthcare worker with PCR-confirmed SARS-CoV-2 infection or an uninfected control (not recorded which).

CDR3 nucleotides: TGCAGCGTTGATGGGCTAGCTACCACAGATACGCAGTATTTT. Protein: CSVDGLATTDTQYF. This chain connects TRBV29-1 to TRBJ2-3; TRBD2 is a possible D gene (5 bases). Trimming took 3 bases from V and 2 from J, leaving 12 bases between them. The CDR3 contains 14 residues. CDR1 is SQVTM, CDR2 ANQGSEA, per germline.